Shown below are 30 T cell receptor beta chains from a single sample sequenced in a study of T cell changes during pregnancy in multiple sclerosis. Profiling relied on immunoSEQ multiplex PCR, and the TCRdb table lists in-frame clones only, not all of them. The sample has 60,000 or so clones, 87% seen once. The specimen was peripheral blood from another person, used as feeder cells. These receptor sequences come from a human donor whose cells served as feeder cells for cultures in a pregnancy study.

The chain links TRBV6-6 to TRBJ2-7; D possibly corresponds to TRBD1 (5 bases). This CDR3 has 16 amino acids. From germline, CDR1 is MNHNY and CDR2 SVGAGI (reference sequence). Trimming took 2 bases from V and 4 from J, leaving 18 bases between them. The CDR3 nucleotides are TGTGCCAGCAGTTACCAATCCGTGTGGCAGGGATACGAGCAGTACTTC. Its translation: CASSYQSVWQGYEQYF.

The CDR3 spells CASSLPGTGEETQYF. The DNA for the CDR3 is TGTGCCAGCAGTTTACCCGGGACAGGGGAAGAGACCCAGTACTTC. This chain connects TRBV28 to TRBJ2-5; 10 bases align to TRBD1. CDR1 is MDHEN, CDR2 SYDVKM, per germline. V trimming: 2 bases; J trimming: 3 bases; junction bases outside the gene matches: 3. The CDR3 spans 15 residues.

CDR3 coding DNA: TGTGCCAGCAGTTTAGTCGGCGCTTCGGGAAACACCATATATTTT. This gives the protein CASSLVGASGNTIYF. This chain uses TRBV6-6 with TRBJ1-3, with D uncertain. Germline V gene lookup returns CDR1 MNHNY and CDR2 SVGAGI (reference sequence). The CDR3 is 15 residues long. Trimming removed 4 bases at V and 4 bases at J, with 14 bases between.

V and J are TRBV5-1 and TRBJ1-5; unclear D gene. The CDR3 runs 15 residues. Trimming left V 4 bases short and J 6 bases short, with 17 bases between. Per germline, CDR1 SGHRS and CDR2 YFSETQ. The CDR3 bases are TGCGCCAGCAGCGCTGGGGAGGAGATAGGTCAGCCCCAGCATTTT. It translates to CASSAGEEIGQPQHF.

This sequence joins TRBV18 and TRBJ1-5; TRBD1 might be the D (6 bases). Per the germline V gene, CDR1 is KGHSH and CDR2 is LQKENI. The V end lost 3 bases, the J end lost 0 bases, and 15 bases lay between the germline ends. This CDR3 contains 17 residues. Here the CDR3 reads CASSPPFTGTSNQPQHF. The CDR3 DNA reads as TGTGCCAGCTCACCCCCATTCACAGGGACTAGCAATCAGCCCCAGCATTTT.

The chain links TRBV10-3 to TRBJ1-1; a possible D gene is TRBD1 (5 bases). The CDR3 sequence is 17 residues long. The V and J ends lost 0 bases and 8 bases respectively, with 22 bases between them. Germline CDR1 and CDR2: ENHRY and SYGVKD. The CDR3 nucleotides read TGTGCCATCAGTGAGTCCGGGGGGGACTTCGAATCGTCCGAAGCTTTCTTT. Protein sequence: CAISESGGDFESSEAFF.

The V call is TRBV7-9, the J call TRBJ2-3; D possibly corresponds to TRBD1 (5 bases). The length of the CDR3 is 18 residues. Germline lookup yields CDR1 SEHNR and CDR2 FQNEAQ (reference sequence). The V end was cut by 7 bases, the J end by 0 bases, with 23 bases between. The CDR3 sequence: CASKSRGYSTPSTDTQYF. The CDR3 DNA reads as TGTGCCAGCAAGTCAAGGGGCTATTCCACTCCTAGCACAGATACGCAGTATTTT.

The chain uses TRBV6-1 and TRBJ2-1; tentative D call: TRBD2 (7 bases). The germline gives CDR1 MNHNS, CDR2 SASEGT. The CDR3 extends over 15 amino acids. Trimming cost V 4 bases and J 9 bases, with 19 bases left between them. The DNA of the CDR3 is TGTGCCAGCAGTGGAGTTAACGGGGGGCATGGTGAGCAGTTCTTC. Its protein is CASSGVNGGHGEQFF.

The V call is TRBV4-1, the J call TRBJ1-2; TRBD1 matches at 8 bases. The CDR3 contains 14 residues. V lost 3 bases to trimming and J lost 3 bases; unmatched junction nucleotides: 3. From germline, CDR1 is MGHRA and CDR2 YSYEKL. CDR3 sequence (DNA): TGCGCCAGCAGCCAGACAGGGGTAGACTATGGCTACACCTTC. Translating gives CASSQTGVDYGYTF.

CDR3 in amino acids: CASSFRGGYNSPLHF. The CDR3 region has the DNA TGTGCCAGCAGTTTCCGGGGTGGCTATAATTCACCCCTCCACTTT. V gene TRBV28 combines with J gene TRBJ1-6; D not certain. Germline CDR1 and CDR2: MDHEN and SYDVKM. The CDR3 runs 15 residues. V was cut by 3 bases and J by 3 bases, with 9 bases left in between.

V gene TRBV30 combines with J gene TRBJ1-5, with 10 bases identical to TRBD1. This CDR3 has 15 residues. CDR1 is GTSNPN and CDR2 is SVGIG in the germline V gene (reference sequence). J lost 6 bases, V lost 1 base, and 6 bases had no gene match. CDR3 sequence reads: CAWSAGTGVGQPQHF. CDR3 sequence (DNA): TGTGCCTGGAGTGCCGGGACAGGGGTAGGTCAGCCCCAGCATTTT. The whole variable domain, remainder taken from reference TRBV30 and TRBJ1-5, is SQTIHQWPATLVQPVGSPLSLECTVEGTSNPNLYWYRQAAGRGLQLLFYSVGIGQISSEVPQNLSASRPQDRQFILSSKKLLLSDSGFYLCAWSAGTGVGQPQHFGDGTRLSIL.

CDR3 protein: CASSRHQGGGGYTF. The CDR3, as DNA: TGTGCCAGCAGTCGACATCAGGGAGGCGGTGGCTACACCTTC. This sequence joins TRBV6-5 and TRBJ1-2; possible D gene TRBD1, 5 bases. The CDR3 sequence is 14 residues long. Per germline, CDR1 MNHEY and CDR2 SVGAGI. The V end lost 5 bases, the J end lost 7 bases, and 17 bases lay between the germline ends.

This chain uses TRBV18 with TRBJ2-1, with D perhaps being TRBD1 or TRBD2 (5 bases each). There are 17 residues in the CDR3. CDR1 and CDR2 (germline): KGHSH, LQKENI. With 3 bases removed from V and 3 bases from J, the gap between germline ends came to 18 bases. The CDR3 bases are TGTGCCAGCTCACCGGGACCGCGGTCCCACCTCTACAATGAGCAGTTCTTC. It translates to CASSPGPRSHLYNEQFF.

This clone was detected once. The chain employs TRBV28 and TRBJ2-7, with a possible D match to TRBD2 (5 bases). The CDR3 has 14 residues. Trimming cost V 5 bases and J 5 bases, with 16 bases left between them. Germline loops: CDR1 MDHEN, CDR2 SYDVKM. DNA of the CDR3: TGTGCCAGCAGTATACGAGGGTCTAGGAACGAGCAGTACTTC. It yields the protein CASSIRGSRNEQYF. Based on the CDR3 plus reference TRBV28 and TRBJ2-7, the full variable domain is DVKVTQSSRYLVKRTGEKVFLECVQDMDHENMFWYRQDPGLGLRLIYFSYDVKMKEKGDIPEGYSVSREKKERFSLILESASTNQTSMYLCASSIRGSRNEQYFGPGTRLTVT.

This clone was detected only once. The rearrangement uses TRBV10-3 and TRBJ2-2, with D possibly matching TRBD1 (6 bases). CDR1 is ENHRY and CDR2 is SYGVKD in the germline V gene. V lost 0 bases to trimming and J lost 1 base, with 9 bases between them. The CDR3 is 16 amino acids. The CDR3 loop reads CAISESGQRNTGELFF. The CDR3 DNA reads as TGTGCCATCAGTGAGTCAGGACAGAGGAACACCGGGGAGCTGTTTTTT.

J is TRBJ1-2 and V is TRBV10-3; D not certain. There are 13 residues in the CDR3. Germline V gives CDR1 ENHRY, CDR2 SYGVKD. Trimming took 6 bases from V and 5 from J, leaving 13 bases between them. The CDR3 sequence is CAISSEAAYGYTF. Written as DNA, the CDR3 is TGTGCCATCAGCTCTGAGGCGGCTTATGGCTACACCTTC.

The chain recombines TRBV9 with TRBJ1-2; D uncertain. The V end was cut by 0 bases, the J end by 3 bases, with 15 bases between. The CDR3 is made up of 16 amino acids. In germline, CDR1 is SGDLS, CDR2 YYNGEE. The CDR3 region is CASSVGDHRAYYGYTF. In DNA form, the CDR3 reads TGTGCCAGCAGCGTAGGAGACCACCGGGCGTACTATGGCTACACCTTC.

CDR3 coding DNA: TGTGCCAGCACCGAGTTGGGGGGACAGGGGGGAGATACGCAGTATTTT. Amino acids: CASTELGGQGGDTQYF. V gene TRBV28 combines with J gene TRBJ2-3; 11 positions agree with TRBD1. Per germline, CDR1 MDHEN and CDR2 SYDVKM. V was clipped by 7 bases and J by 5 bases; unmatched bases: 11. CDR3 length: 16 amino acids.

The chain has TRBV7-9 and TRBJ2-2; 9 nucleotides match TRBD2. CDR3 length: 15 residues. CDR1 and CDR2 (germline): SEHNR, FQNEAQ (reference sequence). Trimming took 3 bases from V and 5 from J; bases not matched to a gene: 4. CDR3 residues: CASSFKAGGTGELFF. The CDR3 DNA sequence: TGTGCCAGCAGCTTTAAAGCGGGAGGAACCGGGGAGCTGTTTTTT.

The chain carries TRBV18 and TRBJ1-5; D is uncertain. CDR1 KGHSH and CDR2 LQKENI come from the germline V gene. The CDR3 extends over 14 amino acids. Trimming removed 1 base at V and 4 bases at J, with 8 bases between. The CDR3 DNA is TGTGCCAGCTCACCACAACATGGTAATCAGCCCCAGCATTTT. This encodes CASSPQHGNQPQHF.

The chain links TRBV2 to TRBJ1-3; 11 bases map to TRBD1. CDR3 length: 15 amino acids. V lost 5 bases to trimming and J lost 2 bases; unmatched junction nucleotides: 2. The V gene's germline CDR1 is SNHLY and CDR2 FYNNEI. The CDR3 nucleotides are TGTGCCAGCAGTAGGACAGGGGGCACTGGAAACACCATATATTTT. The encoded protein is CASSRTGGTGNTIYF.

The J gene is TRBJ2-7, the V gene TRBV7-2, with a tentative D call TRBD2 (6 bases). With 7 bases removed from V and 6 bases from J, the gap between germline ends came to 13 bases. There are 12 residues in the CDR3. CDR1 and CDR2 (germline): SGHTA, FQGNSA. The chain's CDR3 is CASNTWRGEQYF. The CDR3, as DNA: TGTGCCAGCAATACGTGGAGGGGCGAGCAGTACTTC.

CDR3 DNA: TGTGCCAGCAGCTACGGGACAGACAATGAGCAGTTCTTC. It is translated as CASSYGTDNEQFF. This chain connects TRBV7-8 to TRBJ2-1; the match to TRBD1 covers 7 bases. CDR1 is SGHVS, CDR2 FQNEAQ, per germline. The CDR3 has 13 residues. With V trimmed by 4 bases and J by 5 bases, 2 bases remained unmatched. Together with reference TRBV7-8 and TRBJ2-1, the CDR3 gives the full variable domain: GAGVSQSPRYKVAKRGQDVALRCDPISGHVSLFWYQQALGQGPEFLTYFQNEAQLDKSGLPSDRFFAERPEGSVSTLKIQRTQQEDSAVYLCASSYGTDNEQFFGPGTRLTVL.

The V call is TRBV29-1, the J call TRBJ1-5; unclear D gene. The V gene lost 4 bases and the J gene lost 5 bases, with 12 bases spanning the gap. The CDR3 loop spans 13 amino acids. Germline loops: CDR1 SQVTM, CDR2 ANQGSEA. The CDR3 DNA reads TGCAGCGTTGGAGATACCAGAGATCAGCCCCAGCATTTT. This translates into CSVGDTRDQPQHF.

The CDR3 is CASSQGLLFSYNEQFF. CDR3 DNA: TGCGCCAGCAGCCAAGGGCTGCTGTTCTCCTACAATGAGCAGTTCTTC. This chain connects TRBV4-1 to TRBJ2-1; unclear D gene. CDR1 and CDR2 from the germline V gene are MGHRA and YSYEKL. V was cut by 1 base and J by 0 bases, with 10 bases left in between. The CDR3 contains 16 residues.

The chain carries TRBV10-2 and TRBJ1-5; D remains unclear. Germline V lookup: CDR1 WSHSY, CDR2 SAAADI. Trimming left V 10 bases short and J 6 bases short, with 16 bases between. The CDR3 covers 13 residues. The CDR3 here is CATFDPGSQPQHF. DNA of the CDR3: TGCGCCACTTTCGACCCGGGCTCTCAGCCCCAGCATTTT.

The CDR3 nucleotides read TGTGCCAGCAGCCAAACCCAAGGAGGGCCGGGCACAGATACGCAGTATTTT. This gives the protein CASSQTQGGPGTDTQYF. This rearrangement joins TRBV4-2 to TRBJ2-3; TRBD2 might be the D (6 bases). Germline CDR1 reads LGHNA; CDR2 reads YNFKEQ. This CDR3 has 17 amino acids. Between the trimmed V and J ends, which lost 2 bases and 1 base, there was a span of 16 bases.

The V gene is TRBV11-1, the J gene TRBJ2-7; TRBD1 matches 11 bases. Germline lookup yields CDR1 SGHAT and CDR2 FQDESV (reference sequence). The trim removed 1 base at V and 4 bases at J, leaving 3 bases unmatched. This CDR3 is built from 15 residues. The CDR3 reads CASSLVDRGHYEQYF. CDR3 in DNA: TGTGCCAGCAGCTTAGTGGACAGGGGGCATTACGAGCAGTACTTC.

Here the CDR3 reads CASSHRAWYSTSKRGVSYEQYF. The CDR3, as DNA: TGTGCCAGCAGCCACCGGGCGTGGTATTCGACTTCGAAGCGGGGGGTTTCCTACGAGCAGTACTTC. The J gene is TRBJ2-7, the V gene TRBV7-3, with 9 bases aligning to TRBD2. The V gene's germline CDR1 is SGHTA and CDR2 FQGTGA. With V trimmed by 5 bases and J by 1 base, 27 bases remained unmatched. CDR3 length: 22 residues.

V usage is TRBV7-2 and J usage is TRBJ1-1, with 10 bases that match TRBD1. V was clipped by 7 bases and J by 5 bases; unmatched bases: 13. This CDR3 is built from 16 residues. CDR1 is SGHTA, CDR2 FQGNSA, per germline. The CDR3 DNA reads as TGTGCCAGCACCGCCAGGACAGGGGGTGCAACGACTGAAGCTTTCTTT. Translated: CASTARTGGATTEAFF. Drawing the rest from reference TRBV7-2 and TRBJ1-1, the complete variable domain is GAGVSQSPSNKVTEKGKDVELRCDPISGHTALYWYRQSLGQGLEFLIYFQGNSAPDKSGLPSDRFSAERTGGSVSTLTIQRTQQEDSAVYLCASTARTGGATTEAFFGQGTRLTVV.